This entry features one TCR beta chain sequence. FACS sorted CD4+ or CD8+ T cells into CD45RA+ naive and CD45RO+ memory. Measured with immunoSEQ multiplex PCR; TCRdb has only the in-frame clones, and not every one. Among under 40,000 clones listed, over 80% were seen once. These data originate in a study of regulatory dendritic cells for organ transplantation. Between the trimmed V and J ends, which lost 7 bases and 0 bases, there was a span of 13 bases. The CDR3 length is 14 residues. CDR1 SQVTM and CDR2 ANQGSEA come from the germline V gene. The material sequenced was naive CD8+ T cells from blood. Sample subset: CD45RA+ naive T cells. The chain is built from TRBV29-1 and TRBJ1-5, with D possibly TRBD1 on 5 matching bases. The clonotype originates from a human donor in good health. The CDR3 DNA follows: TGCAGCGGGAGGGACTTACCTAGCAATCAGCCCCAGCATTTT. Amino acids: CSGRDLPSNQPQHF.